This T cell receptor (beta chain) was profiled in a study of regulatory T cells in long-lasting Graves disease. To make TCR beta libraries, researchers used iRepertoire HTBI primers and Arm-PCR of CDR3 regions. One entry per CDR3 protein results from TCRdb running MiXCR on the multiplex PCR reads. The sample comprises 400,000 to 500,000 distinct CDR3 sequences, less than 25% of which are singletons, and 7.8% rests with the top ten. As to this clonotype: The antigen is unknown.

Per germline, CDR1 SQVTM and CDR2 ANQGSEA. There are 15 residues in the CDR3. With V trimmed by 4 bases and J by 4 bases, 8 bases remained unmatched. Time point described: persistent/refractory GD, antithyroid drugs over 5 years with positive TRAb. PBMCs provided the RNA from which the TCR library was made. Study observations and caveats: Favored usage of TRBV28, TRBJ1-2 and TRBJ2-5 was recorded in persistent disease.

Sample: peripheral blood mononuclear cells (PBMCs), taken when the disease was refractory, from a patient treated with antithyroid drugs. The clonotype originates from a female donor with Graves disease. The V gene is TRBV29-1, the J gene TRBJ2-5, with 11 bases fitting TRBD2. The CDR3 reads CSVGLGLAGRETQYF. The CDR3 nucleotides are TGCAGCGTTGGGCTCGGACTAGCGGGTAGAGAGACCCAGTACTTC.